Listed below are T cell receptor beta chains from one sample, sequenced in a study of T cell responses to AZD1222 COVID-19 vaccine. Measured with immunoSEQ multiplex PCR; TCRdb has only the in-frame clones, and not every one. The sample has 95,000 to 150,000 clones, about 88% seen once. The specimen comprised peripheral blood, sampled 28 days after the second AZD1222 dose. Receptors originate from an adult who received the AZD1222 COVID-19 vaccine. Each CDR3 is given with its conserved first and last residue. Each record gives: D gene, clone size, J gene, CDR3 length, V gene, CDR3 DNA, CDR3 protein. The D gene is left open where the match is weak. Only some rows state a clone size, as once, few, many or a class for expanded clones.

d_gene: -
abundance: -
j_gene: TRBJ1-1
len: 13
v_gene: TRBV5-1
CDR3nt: TGCGCCAGCAGCTTGGCGGGGTATAGTGAAGCTTTCTTT
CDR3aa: CASSLAGYSEAFF

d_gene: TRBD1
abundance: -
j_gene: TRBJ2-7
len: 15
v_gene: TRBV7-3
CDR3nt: TGTGCCAGCAGCTTAACCGGGACAGGTCTATACGAGCAGTACTTC
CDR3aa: CASSLTGTGLYEQYF

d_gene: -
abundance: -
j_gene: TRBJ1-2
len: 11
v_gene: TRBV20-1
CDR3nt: TGCAGTGCTAGAGCCCCAAATGGCTACACCTTC
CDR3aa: CSARAPNGYTF

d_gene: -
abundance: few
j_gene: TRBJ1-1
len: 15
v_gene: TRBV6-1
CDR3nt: TGTGCCAGCAGTGAGCTAGCAGGAGGGAACACTGAAGCTTTCTTT
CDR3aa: CASSELAGGNTEAFF

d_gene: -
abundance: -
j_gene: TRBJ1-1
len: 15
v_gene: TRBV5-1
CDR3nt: TGCGCCAGCAGCTGGCAGGGGTCGGGAAACACTGAAGCTTTCTTT
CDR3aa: CASSWQGSGNTEAFF

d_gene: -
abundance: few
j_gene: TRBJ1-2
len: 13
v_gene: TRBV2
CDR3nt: TGTGCCAGCAGTGTGAGGGGCGGCTATGGCTACACCTTC
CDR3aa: CASSVRGGYGYTF

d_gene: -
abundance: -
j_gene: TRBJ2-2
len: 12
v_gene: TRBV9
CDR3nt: TGTGCCAGCAGCCTTTTTCCCGGGGAGCTGTTTTTT
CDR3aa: CASSLFPGELFF

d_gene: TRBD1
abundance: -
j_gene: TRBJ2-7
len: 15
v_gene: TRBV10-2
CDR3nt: TGCGCCAGCAGTGAACCGGACAGGGGGCCATACGAGCAGTACTTC
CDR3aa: CASSEPDRGPYEQYF

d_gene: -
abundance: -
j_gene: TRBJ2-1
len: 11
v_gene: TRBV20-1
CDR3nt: TGCAGTGCGGCCCTTTGGAGTGAGCAGTTCTTC
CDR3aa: CSAALWSEQFF

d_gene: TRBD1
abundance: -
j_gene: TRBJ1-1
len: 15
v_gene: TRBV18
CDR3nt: TGTGCCAGCTCACCCCTACAGGGGGGCAACACTGAAGCTTTCTTT
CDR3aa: CASSPLQGGNTEAFF

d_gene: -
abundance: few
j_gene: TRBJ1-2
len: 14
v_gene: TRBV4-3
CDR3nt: TGCGCCAGCAGCCAAGGAGCAGGGGACTATGGCTACACCTTC
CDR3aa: CASSQGAGDYGYTF

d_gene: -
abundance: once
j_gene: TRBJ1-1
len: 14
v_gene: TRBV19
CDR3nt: TGTGCCAGTAGTATCCGGGGGAAGGTGGCTGAAGCTTTCTTT
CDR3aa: CASSIRGKVAEAFF

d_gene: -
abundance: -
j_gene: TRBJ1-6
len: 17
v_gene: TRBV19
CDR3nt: TGTGCCAGTAGTATTTCGGGCAGGACTACCTATAATTCACCCCTCCACTTT
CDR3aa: CASSISGRTTYNSPLHF

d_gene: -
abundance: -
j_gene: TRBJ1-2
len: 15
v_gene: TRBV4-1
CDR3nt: TGCGCCAGCAGCCAACACCCTCAGGGGCCGTTGGGCTACACCTTC
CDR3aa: CASSQHPQGPLGYTF

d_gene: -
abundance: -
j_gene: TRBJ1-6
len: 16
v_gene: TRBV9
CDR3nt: TGTGCCAGCAGCGTAGATGTAAGCTCCTATAATTCACCCCTCCACTTT
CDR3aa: CASSVDVSSYNSPLHF

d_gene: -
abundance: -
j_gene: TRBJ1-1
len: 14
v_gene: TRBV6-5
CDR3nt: TGTGCCAGCAGTCACCCAGGGAGGAGTACTGAAGCTTTCTTT
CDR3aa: CASSHPGRSTEAFF

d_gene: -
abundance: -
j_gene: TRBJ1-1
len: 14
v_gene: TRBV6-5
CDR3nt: TGTGCCAGCAGTCATGGGACGGCGAACACTGAAGCTTTCTTT
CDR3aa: CASSHGTANTEAFF

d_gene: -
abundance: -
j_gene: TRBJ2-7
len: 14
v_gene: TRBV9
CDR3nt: TGTGCCAGCTCTCCGGGCCCTAGCTCCTACGAGCAGTACTTC
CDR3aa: CASSPGPSSYEQYF

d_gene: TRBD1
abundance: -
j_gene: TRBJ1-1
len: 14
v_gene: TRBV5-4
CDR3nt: TGTGCCAGCAGCTTGGGGGGAAACAGGGGTGGGGCTTTCTTT
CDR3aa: CASSLGGNRGGAFF

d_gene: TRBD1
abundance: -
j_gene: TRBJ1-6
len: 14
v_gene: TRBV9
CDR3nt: TGTGCCAGCAGCGTAGGGACAGGGTATTCACCCCTCCACTTT
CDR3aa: CASSVGTGYSPLHF

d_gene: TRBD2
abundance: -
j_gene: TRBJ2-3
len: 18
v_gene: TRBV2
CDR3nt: TGTGCCAGCACCTCCTTGGGGGGAGGGGTGATGCGTACAGATACGCAGTATTTT
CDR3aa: CASTSLGGGVMRTDTQYF

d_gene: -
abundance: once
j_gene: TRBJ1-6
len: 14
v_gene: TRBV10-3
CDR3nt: TGTGCCATCAGTCGCCCCGTGGAGAATTCACCCCTCCACTTT
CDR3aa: CAISRPVENSPLHF

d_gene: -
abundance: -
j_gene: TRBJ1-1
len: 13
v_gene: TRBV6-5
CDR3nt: TGTGCCAGCACCCGCGGGGTGAACACTGAAGCTTTCTTT
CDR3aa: CASTRGVNTEAFF

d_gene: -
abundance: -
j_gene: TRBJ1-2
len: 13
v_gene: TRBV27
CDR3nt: TGTGCCAGCAGTTTCTGGGCGAACTATGGCTACACCTTC
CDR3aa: CASSFWANYGYTF

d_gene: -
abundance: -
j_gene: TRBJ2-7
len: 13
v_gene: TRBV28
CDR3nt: TGTGCCAGCGGCCAGGGTTTCCCCTACGAGCAGTACTTC
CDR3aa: CASGQGFPYEQYF

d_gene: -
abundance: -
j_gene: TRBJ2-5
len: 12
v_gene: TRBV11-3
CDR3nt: TGTGCCAGCAGCTTAGGGCCCGAGACCCAGTACTTC
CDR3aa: CASSLGPETQYF

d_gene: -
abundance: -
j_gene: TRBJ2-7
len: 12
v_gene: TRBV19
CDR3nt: TGTGCCACGGCCGACAGTCTCTACGAGCAGTACTTC
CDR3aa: CATADSLYEQYF

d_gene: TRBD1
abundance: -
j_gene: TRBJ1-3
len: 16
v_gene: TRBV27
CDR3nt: TGTGCCAGCACTCCGGGACAGGGCCAATTCGGAAACACCATATATTTT
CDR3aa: CASTPGQGQFGNTIYF

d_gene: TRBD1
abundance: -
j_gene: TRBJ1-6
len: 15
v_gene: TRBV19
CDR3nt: TGTGCCAGTAGTACCGGACAGGGGGCCCATTCACCCCTCCACTTT
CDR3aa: CASSTGQGAHSPLHF

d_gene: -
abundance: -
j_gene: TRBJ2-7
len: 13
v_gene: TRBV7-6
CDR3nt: TGTGCCAGCAGCTTAGAAGGCTTTTACGAGCAGTACTTC
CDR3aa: CASSLEGFYEQYF